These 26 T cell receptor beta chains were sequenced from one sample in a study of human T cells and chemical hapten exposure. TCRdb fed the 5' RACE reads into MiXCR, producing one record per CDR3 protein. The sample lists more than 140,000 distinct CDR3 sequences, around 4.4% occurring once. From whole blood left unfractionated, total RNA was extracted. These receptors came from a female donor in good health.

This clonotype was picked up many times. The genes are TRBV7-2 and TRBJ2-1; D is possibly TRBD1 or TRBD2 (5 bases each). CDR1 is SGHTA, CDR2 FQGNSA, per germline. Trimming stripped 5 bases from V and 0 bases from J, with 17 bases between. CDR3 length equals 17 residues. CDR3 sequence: CASSPGSALSSYNEQFF. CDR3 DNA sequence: TGTGCCAGCAGCCCAGGGAGCGCGCTTAGCTCCTACAATGAGCAGTTCTTC. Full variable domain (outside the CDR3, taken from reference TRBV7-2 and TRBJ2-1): GAGVSQSPSNKVTEKGKDVELRCDPISGHTALYWYRQSLGQGLEFLIYFQGNSAPDKSGLPSDRFSAERTGGSVSTLTIQRTQQEDSAVYLCASSPGSALSSYNEQFFGPGTRLTVL.

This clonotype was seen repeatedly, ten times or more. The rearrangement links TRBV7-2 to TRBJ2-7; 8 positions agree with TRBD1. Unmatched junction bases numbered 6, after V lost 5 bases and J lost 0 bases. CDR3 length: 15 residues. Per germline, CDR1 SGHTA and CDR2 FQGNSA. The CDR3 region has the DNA TGTGCCAGCAGCATAGGGACAGGTTTCTCCTACGAGCAGTACTTC. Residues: CASSIGTGFSYEQYF.

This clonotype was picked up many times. CDR3 nucleotides: TGTGCCAGCACCTTCCAAGGAGGTTTAGGGACTGAAGCTTTCTTT. It translates to CASTFQGGLGTEAFF. V gene TRBV12-3 or TRBV12-4 combines with J gene TRBJ1-1; D remains ambiguous. The CDR3 has 15 residues. V lost 7 bases and J lost 5, with 20 bases in between.

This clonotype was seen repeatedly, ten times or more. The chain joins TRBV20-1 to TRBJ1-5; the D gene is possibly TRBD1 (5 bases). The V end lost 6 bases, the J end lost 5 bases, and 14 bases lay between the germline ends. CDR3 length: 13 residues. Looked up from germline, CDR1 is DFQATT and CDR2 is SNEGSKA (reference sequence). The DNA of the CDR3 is TGCAGTGCCAAGCGCAGGGCTGATCAGCCCCAGCATTTT. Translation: CSAKRRADQPQHF.

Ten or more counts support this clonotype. CDR3 loop: CASSEDGVAMNTEAFF. For the CDR3, the DNA is TGTGCCAGCAGTGAAGATGGAGTAGCCATGAACACTGAAGCTTTCTTT. The genes are TRBV6-1 and TRBJ1-1; no reliable D call. The CDR3 spans 16 residues. The germline V and J ends were trimmed by 1 base and 0 bases, with 12 bases remaining between them. The germline CDR1 and CDR2 sequences are MNHNS and SASEGT.

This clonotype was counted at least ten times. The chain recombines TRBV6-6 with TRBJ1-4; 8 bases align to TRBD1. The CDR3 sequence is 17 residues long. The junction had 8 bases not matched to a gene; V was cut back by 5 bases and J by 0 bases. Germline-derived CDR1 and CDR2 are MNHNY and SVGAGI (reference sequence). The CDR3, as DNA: TGTGCCAGCAGTGCCTGGACAGGGCGGACAACTAATGAAAAACTGTTTTTT. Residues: CASSAWTGRTTNEKLFF.

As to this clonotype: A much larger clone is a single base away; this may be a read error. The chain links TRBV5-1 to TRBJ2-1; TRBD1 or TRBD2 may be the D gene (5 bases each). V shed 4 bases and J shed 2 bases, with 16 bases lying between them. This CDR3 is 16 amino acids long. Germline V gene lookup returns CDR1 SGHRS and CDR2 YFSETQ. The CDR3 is CASSPGSGRAYNEQFF. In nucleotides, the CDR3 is TGCGCCAGCAGCCCGGGGTCGGGGCGCGCCTACAATGAGCAGTTCTTC.

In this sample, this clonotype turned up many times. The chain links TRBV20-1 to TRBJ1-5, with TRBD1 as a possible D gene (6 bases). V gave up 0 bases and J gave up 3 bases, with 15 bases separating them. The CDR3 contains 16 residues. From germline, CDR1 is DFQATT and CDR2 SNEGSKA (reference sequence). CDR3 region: CSARDWGTGNNQPQHF. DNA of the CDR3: TGCAGTGCTAGAGATTGGGGAACAGGGAACAATCAGCCCCAGCATTTT.

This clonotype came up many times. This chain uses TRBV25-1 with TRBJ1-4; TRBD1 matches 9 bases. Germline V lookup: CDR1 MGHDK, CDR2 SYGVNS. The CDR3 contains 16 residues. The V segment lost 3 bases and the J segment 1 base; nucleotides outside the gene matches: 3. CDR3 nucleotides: TGTGCCAGCAGTGACATGGGACAGGGAACTAATGAAAAACTGTTTTTT. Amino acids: CASSDMGQGTNEKLFF.

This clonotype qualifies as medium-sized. CDR3 coding DNA: TGTGCCAGCAGATTGGACAGTAAAGGCAATCAGCCCCAGCATTTT. This codes for CASRLDSKGNQPQHF. The chain recombines TRBV6-2 or TRBV6-3 with TRBJ1-5, with D tentatively TRBD1 (6 bases). V lost 6 bases to trimming and J lost 2 bases, with 14 bases between them. The germline V gene encodes CDR1 MNHEY and CDR2 SVGEGT. The CDR3 sequence is 15 residues long.

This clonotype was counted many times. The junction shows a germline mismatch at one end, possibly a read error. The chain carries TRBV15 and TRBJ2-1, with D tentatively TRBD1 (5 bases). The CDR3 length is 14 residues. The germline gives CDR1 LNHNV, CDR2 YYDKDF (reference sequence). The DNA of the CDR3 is TGTGCCACCAGAAGAGACAGACCCTCTTATGAGCAGTTCTTC. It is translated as CATRRDRPSYEQFF.

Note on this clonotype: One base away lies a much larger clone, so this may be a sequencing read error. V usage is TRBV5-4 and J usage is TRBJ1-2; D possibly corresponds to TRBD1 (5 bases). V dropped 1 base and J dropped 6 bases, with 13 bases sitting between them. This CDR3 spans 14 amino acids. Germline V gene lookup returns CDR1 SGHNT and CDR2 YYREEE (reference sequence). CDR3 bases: TGTGCCAGCAGCTTGTGGGGACCCAACGATGGCTACACCTTC. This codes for CASSLWGPNDGYTF.

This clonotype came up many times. The CDR3: CSVSETVTDTQYF. The CDR3 nucleotides are TGCAGCGTCTCCGAGACAGTCACAGATACGCAGTATTTT. This sequence joins TRBV29-1 and TRBJ2-3; D might be TRBD1 (5 bases). The CDR3 covers 13 residues. Trimming took 6 bases from V and 2 from J, leaving 12 bases between them. The germline CDR1 and CDR2 sequences are SQVTM and ANQGSEA.

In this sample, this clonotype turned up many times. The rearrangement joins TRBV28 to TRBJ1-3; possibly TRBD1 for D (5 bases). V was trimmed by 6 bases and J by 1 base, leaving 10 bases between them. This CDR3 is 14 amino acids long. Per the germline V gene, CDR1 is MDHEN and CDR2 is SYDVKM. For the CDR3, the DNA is TGTGCCAGCAGGCAAACAGGTTCTGGAAACACCATATATTTT. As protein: CASRQTGSGNTIYF.

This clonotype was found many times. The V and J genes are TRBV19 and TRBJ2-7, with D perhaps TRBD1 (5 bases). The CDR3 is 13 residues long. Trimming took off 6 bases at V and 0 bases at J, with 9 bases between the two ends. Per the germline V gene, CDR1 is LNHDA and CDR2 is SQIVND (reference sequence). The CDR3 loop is CASSPDSSYEQYF. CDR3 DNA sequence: TGTGCCAGTAGCCCTGACAGCTCCTACGAGCAGTACTTC.

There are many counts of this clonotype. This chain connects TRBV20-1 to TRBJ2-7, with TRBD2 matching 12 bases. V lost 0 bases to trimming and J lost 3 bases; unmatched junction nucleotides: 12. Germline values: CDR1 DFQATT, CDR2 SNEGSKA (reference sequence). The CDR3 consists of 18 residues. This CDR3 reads CSAREKLAGGYLSYEQYF. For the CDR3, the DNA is TGCAGTGCTAGAGAGAAGCTAGCGGGGGGGTACCTCAGCTACGAGCAGTACTTC.

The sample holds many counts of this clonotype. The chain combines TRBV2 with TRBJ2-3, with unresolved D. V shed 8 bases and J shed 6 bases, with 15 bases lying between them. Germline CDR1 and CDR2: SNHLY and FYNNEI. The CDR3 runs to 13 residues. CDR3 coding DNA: TGTGCCAGCGTCGGGCTAGTAAGGGATACGCAGTATTTT. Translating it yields CASVGLVRDTQYF.

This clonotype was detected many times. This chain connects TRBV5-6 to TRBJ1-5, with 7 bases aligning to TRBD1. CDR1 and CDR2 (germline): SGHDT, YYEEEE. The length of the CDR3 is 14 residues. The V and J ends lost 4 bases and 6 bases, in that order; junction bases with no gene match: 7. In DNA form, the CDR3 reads TGTGCCAGCAGCGACAGGGTTTTCGGTCAGCCCCAGCATTTT. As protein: CASSDRVFGQPQHF.

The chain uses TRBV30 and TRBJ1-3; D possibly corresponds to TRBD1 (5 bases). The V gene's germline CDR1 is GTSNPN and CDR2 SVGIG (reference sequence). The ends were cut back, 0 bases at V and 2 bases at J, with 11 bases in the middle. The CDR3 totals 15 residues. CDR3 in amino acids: CAWSVGRAAGNTIYF. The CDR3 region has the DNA TGTGCCTGGAGTGTAGGCAGGGCGGCTGGAAACACCATATATTTT.

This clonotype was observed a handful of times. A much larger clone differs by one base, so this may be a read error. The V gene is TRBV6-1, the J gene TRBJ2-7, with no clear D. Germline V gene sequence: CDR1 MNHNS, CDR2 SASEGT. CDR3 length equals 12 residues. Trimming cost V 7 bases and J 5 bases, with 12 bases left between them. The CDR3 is CASKENTDEQYF. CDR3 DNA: TGTGCCAGCAAGGAGAACACCGACGAGCAGTACTTC.

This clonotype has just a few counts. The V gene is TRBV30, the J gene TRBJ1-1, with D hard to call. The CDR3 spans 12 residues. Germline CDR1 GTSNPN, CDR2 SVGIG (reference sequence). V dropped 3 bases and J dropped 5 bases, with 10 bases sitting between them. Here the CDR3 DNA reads TGTGCCTGGAGGAGCTGGCGGACTGAAGCTTTCTTT. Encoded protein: CAWRSWRTEAFF. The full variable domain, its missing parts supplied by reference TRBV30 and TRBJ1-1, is SQTIHQWPATLVQPVGSPLSLECTVEGTSNPNLYWYRQAAGRGLQLLFYSVGIGQISSEVPQNLSASRPQDRQFILSSKKLLLSDSGFYLCAWRSWRTEAFFGQGTRLTVV.

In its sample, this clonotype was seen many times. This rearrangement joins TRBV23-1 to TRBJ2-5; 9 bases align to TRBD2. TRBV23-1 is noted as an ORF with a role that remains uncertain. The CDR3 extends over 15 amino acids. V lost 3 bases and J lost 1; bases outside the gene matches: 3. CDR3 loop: CASSHPSGTQETQYF. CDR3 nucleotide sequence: TGCGCCAGCAGTCACCCTAGCGGGACCCAAGAGACCCAGTACTTC.

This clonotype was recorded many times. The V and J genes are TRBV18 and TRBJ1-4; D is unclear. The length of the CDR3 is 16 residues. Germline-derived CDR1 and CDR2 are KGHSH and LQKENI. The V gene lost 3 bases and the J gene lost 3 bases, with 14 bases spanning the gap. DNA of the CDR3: TGTGCCAGCTCACCGGGAGCTCCGGCGGCTAATGAAAAACTGTTTTTT. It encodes CASSPGAPAANEKLFF.

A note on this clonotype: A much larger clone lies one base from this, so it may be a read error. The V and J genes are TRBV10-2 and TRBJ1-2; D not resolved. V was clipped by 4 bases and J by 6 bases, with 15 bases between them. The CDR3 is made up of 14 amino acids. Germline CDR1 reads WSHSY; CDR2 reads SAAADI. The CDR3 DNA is TGCGCCAGCAGTGTTGAGTACAGCCCGGATGGCTACACCTTC. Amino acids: CASSVEYSPDGYTF.

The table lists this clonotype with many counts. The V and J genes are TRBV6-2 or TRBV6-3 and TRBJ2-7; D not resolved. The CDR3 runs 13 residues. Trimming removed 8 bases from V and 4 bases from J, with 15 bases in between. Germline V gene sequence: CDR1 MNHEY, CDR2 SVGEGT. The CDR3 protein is CASGRLEFYEQYF. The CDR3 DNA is TGTGCCAGCGGGCGGCTCGAGTTTTACGAGCAGTACTTC.

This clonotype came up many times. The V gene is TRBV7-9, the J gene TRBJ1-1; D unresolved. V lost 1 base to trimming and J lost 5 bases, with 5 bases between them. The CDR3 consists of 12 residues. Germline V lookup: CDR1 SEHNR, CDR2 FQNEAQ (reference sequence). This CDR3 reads CASSLGETEAFF. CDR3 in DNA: TGTGCCAGCAGCTTAGGGGAAACTGAAGCTTTCTTT.